This T cell receptor (beta chain) was recorded in a study of shared clonotypes between healthy human individuals (dated by TCRdb to the early 2020s). Study-level background: The cohort comprised two women and a few men aged 18 to 49 years. Libraries were prepared and TCR repertoires were sequenced by different laboratories using diverse techniques, in order to increase sequencing depth and limit assay-specific biases. The study deeply sequenced blood TCR repertoires of five healthy adults to estimate repertoire size and the extent of clonotype sharing between individuals. Each donor's leukapheresis produced roughly between about 0.8 and 10 billion PBMCs. For each donor, CD4 naive and CD4 memory were each run on three plates, CD8 naive on two plates, and CD8 memory on one plate.

For this clone: This receptor's antigen is unknown. No base quality values were provided; no much bigger clone lies one nucleotide off.

Healthy HIV-negative adults with no recently reported acute infections or vaccinations were included as donors. Only Caucasian adults living in Nashville, Tennessee, USA were represented among the donors. CD4+ T cells were enriched through magnetic negative selection, after which naive cells were positively selected on CD45RA and the remaining negative fraction served as the memory subset. Blood was obtained by leukapheresis, after which PBMCs were separated by Ficoll-Histopaque density gradient centrifugation and cryopreserved in liquid nitrogen vapor phase. Purity and quantity of every magnetically sorted T cell population were checked by analytical flow cytometry. Genomic DNA was isolated from each sorted fraction and quantified by UV absorbance on a Nanodrop 2000c. Results and caveats for the whole study, not just this receptor: The small number of donors limited the genetic and exposure-history diversity represented. Incomplete sequencing was indicated by rarefaction of sorted-subset datasets, despite the large sequencing depth. Pairwise subsampling led to the expectation that sequencing depth would affect the degree of clonotype sharing among donors. Sampling was limited to blood, and TCR repertoires in tissue likely differ from TCR repertoires in blood. About 5% of naive CD4, 3.5% of naive CD8, approximately 2% of memory CD4, and approximately 0.39% of memory CD8 clonotypes were shared across four donors. Compared with non-shared clonotypes, clonotypes shared by all four sorted-subset donors had higher generation probabilities. Naive subsets generally had larger estimated clonotype richness than memory subsets did.

Using the deep immunoSEQ assay, multiplex PCR amplified TCR CDR3 regions from genomic DNA. For each cell subset, the extracted genomic DNA was distributed evenly across all wells of several immunoSEQ 96-well plates, and each plate served as one replicate. For sorted subsets, each replicate PCR was loaded with 150 to 250 ng genomic DNA, equivalent to about 30,000 T cell genomes. Purified libraries were quantified with a Qubit 3.0 fluorometer, sized on a Bioanalyzer 2100, and re-quantified with the KAPA Library Quantification kit. Each immunoSEQ 96-well plate was sequenced on its own single-read 150-cycle Illumina NextSeq 550 flow cell. The paper's processing steps were these. Because only junctional sequences without quality scores were contained in the immunoSEQ output, filtering matching that applied to full-length reads could not be performed. To assign V/J genes and CDR3, sequences were annotated against IMGT germline references using PyIR, a Python wrapper for IgBLAST v1.9. Reads with weak V/J assignments (E-value above 1e-6), missing CDR3, stop codons, out-of-frame junctions, or ambiguous translated residues were removed. A V3J clonotype was defined by an identical inferred V gene, J gene, and CDR3 amino acid sequence. The percentage overlap between two repertoires was calculated by dividing the number of shared unique clonotypes by the size of the smaller repertoire. RTK rarefaction, the Chao1 estimator, and Recon v2.1 estimates of unobserved clonotypes were used to assess repertoire richness. OLGA was used to compute generation probabilities for all TCRbeta clonotypes that the gDNA method yielded from a handful of donors. The table comes from immuneACCESS by way of TCRdb, which keeps in-frame sequences with V and J called. Part of the clones is missing from these tables; in studies checked, under half for an unresolved V gene and the rest for unknown reasons. V and J calls and clone size are as listed in that table; D and trimming were resolved from the DNA. Counted in this sample were roughly 2,500,000 clones; approximately 93% of them appeared once. More than 0.35% of the sample belongs to the ten largest clones.

The germline V gene (reference sequence) yields LNHNV for CDR1 and YYDKDF for CDR2. Reading from cysteine to phenylalanine, the CDR3 counts 14 amino acids. Just CDR3 DNA is preserved here, 42 bases in frame from base 1. Trimming at the junction amounts to 1 base on V and 4 bases on J, and the germline ends lie 10 bases apart. The chain was built from TRBV15 and TRBJ2-5, with the D gene not confidently named. The receptor's source is a man between 18 and 29 years old in good health. Some clones in this sample may be carry-over from other donors' samples. The source material was naive CD4+ T cells from PBMCs. The sample's cell subset or site, from its label and the paper: CD45RA+ positively selected. At the DNA level, the sequence is TGTGCCACCAGCAGAGTTAGAACATCAGAGACCCAGTACTTC. This is translated as CATSRVRTSETQYF.